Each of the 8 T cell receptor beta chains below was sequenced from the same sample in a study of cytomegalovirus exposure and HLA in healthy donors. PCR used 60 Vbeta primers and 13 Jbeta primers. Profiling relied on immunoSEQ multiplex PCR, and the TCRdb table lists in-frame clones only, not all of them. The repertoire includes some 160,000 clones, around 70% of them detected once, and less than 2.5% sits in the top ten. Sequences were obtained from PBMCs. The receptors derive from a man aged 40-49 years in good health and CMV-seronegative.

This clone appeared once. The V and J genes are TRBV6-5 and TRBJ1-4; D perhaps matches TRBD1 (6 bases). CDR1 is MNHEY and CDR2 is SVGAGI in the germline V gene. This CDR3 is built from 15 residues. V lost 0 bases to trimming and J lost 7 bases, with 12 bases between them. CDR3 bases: TGTGCCAGCAGTTACTCCCAGGCAGGGGCTGAAAAACTGTTTTTT. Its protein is CASSYSQAGAEKLFF.

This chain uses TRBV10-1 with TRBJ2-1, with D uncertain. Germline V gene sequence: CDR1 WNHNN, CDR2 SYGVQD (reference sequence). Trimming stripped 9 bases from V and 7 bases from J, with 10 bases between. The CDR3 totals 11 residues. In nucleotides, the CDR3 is TGCGCCAGGGCTAGTAGAAATGAGCAGTTCTTC. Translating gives CARASRNEQFF.

The chain's CDR3 is CASIQAWDYGYTF. CDR3 sequence (DNA): TGTGCCAGCATTCAGGCCTGGGACTATGGCTACACCTTC. The V and J genes are TRBV6-1 and TRBJ1-2; the D is unclear. CDR1 and CDR2 (germline): MNHNS, SASEGT. The CDR3 sequence is 13 residues long. Deletions cut 7 bases from V and 3 bases from J, with 12 bases between.

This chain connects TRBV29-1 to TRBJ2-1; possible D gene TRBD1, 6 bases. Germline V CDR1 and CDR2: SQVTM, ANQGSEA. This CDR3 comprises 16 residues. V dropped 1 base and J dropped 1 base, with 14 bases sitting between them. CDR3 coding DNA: TGCAGCGTTGAAGTTCAGGACAGCCTTTCCTACAATGAGCAGTTCTTC. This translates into CSVEVQDSLSYNEQFF.

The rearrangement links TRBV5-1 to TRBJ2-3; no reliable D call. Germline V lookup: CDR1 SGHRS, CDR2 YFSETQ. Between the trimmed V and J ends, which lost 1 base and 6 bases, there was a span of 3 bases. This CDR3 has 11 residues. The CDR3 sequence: CASSLHDTQYF. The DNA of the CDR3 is TGCGCCAGCAGCTTGCATGATACGCAGTATTTT. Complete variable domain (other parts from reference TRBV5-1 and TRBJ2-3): KAGVTQTPRYLIKTRGQQVTLSCSPISGHRSVSWYQQTPGQGLQFLFEYFSETQRNKGNFPGRFSGRQFSNSRSEMNVSTLELGDSALYLCASSLHDTQYFGPGTRLTVL.

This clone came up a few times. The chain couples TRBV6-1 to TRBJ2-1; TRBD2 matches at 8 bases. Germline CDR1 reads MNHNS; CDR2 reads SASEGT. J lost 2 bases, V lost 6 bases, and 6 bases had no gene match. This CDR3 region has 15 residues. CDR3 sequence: CASRSSGTAYNEQFF. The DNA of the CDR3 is TGTGCCAGCAGAAGTAGCGGGACCGCCTACAATGAGCAGTTCTTC.

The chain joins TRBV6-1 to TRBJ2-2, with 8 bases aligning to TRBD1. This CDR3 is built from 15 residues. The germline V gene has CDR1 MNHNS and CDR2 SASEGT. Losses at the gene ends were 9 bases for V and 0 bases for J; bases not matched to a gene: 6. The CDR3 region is CASMRTGTNTGELFF. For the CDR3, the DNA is TGTGCCAGTATGAGGACAGGGACGAACACCGGGGAGCTGTTTTTT.

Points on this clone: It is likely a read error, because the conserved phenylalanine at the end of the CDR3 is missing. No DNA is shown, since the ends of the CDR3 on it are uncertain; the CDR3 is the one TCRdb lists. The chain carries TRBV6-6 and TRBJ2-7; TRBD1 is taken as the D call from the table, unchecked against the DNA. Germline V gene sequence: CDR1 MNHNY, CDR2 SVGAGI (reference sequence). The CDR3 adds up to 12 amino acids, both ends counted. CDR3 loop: CASSYSGDILDL.